This TCR beta chain stems from a study of vaccination effects on CD4 cells after COVID-19. About the study: Before sequencing took place, the ViraFEST assay used viral peptide pools to expand antigen-specific CD4+ T cells.

This table comes from immunoSEQ multiplex PCR, and its TCRdb copy is limited to in-frame clones, with some not included. Counted here are approximately 45,000 clones, around 76% occurring once; the ten biggest clones make up around 8.1%. Cells that had been cultured for roughly 9 days were the source of isolated CD4+ T cells. This clone has just a few counts. Antigen specificity is unknown. Study results and limitations: The study found that post-vaccine spike-reactive clones in convalescents were mainly new vaccine-induced clones. Clonal contraction was marked in infection- and vaccine-induced clones late after vaccination.

CDR1 LGHNA and CDR2 YNFKEQ come from the germline V gene. V gave up 6 bases and J gave up 3 bases, with 24 bases separating them. CDR3 length: 19 amino acids. Specimen: CD4+ T cells from PBMCs cultured without peptide, collected before COVID-19 vaccination. The rearrangement joins TRBV4-2 to TRBJ1-6, with a weak D call TRBD1 (5 bases). This clonotype originated in a human donor who had a prior SARS-CoV-2 infection. The CDR3 reads CASRYMEGPSGGYNSPLHF. DNA of the CDR3: TGTGCCAGCAGATACATGGAGGGACCGTCCGGGGGCTATAATTCACCCCTCCACTTT.